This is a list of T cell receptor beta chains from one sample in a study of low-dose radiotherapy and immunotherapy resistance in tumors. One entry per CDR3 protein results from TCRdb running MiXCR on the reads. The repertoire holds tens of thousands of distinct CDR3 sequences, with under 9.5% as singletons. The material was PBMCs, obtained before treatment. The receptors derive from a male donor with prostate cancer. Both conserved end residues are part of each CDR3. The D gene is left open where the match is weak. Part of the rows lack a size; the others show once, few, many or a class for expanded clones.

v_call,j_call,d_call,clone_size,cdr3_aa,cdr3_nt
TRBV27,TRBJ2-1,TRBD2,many,CASSLSPGLAVSSYNEQFF,TGTGCCAGCAGTTTATCCCCAGGACTAGCGGTAAGCTCCTACAATGAGCAGTTCTTC
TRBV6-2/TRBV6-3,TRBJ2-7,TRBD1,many,CASRTPGQGAYEQYF,TGTGCCAGCAGGACGCCGGGACAGGGGGCCTACGAGCAGTACTTC
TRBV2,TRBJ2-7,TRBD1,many,CASSPIDRGREQYF,TGTGCCAGCAGTCCAATTGACAGGGGCCGCGAGCAGTACTTC
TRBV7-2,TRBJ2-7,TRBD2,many,CASRPRLASGREQYF,TGTGCCAGCAGACCCAGACTAGCAAGTGGCCGCGAGCAGTACTTC
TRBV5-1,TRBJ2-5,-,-,CASSSPRRENSETQYF,TGCGCCAGCAGCTCCCCGCGACGTGAGAACTCGGAGACCCAGTACTTC
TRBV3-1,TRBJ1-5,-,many,CASSQAYGNQPQHF,TGTGCCAGCAGCCAAGCGTATGGCAATCAGCCCCAGCATTTT
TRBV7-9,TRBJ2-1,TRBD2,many,CASSLSGLGYNEQFF,TGTGCCAGCAGCCTTAGCGGGCTAGGGTACAATGAGCAGTTCTTC
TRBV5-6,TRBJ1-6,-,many,CASSLRSSYNSPLHF,TGTGCCAGCAGCTTACGGAGCTCCTATAATTCACCCCTCCACTTT
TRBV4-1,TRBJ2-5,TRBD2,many,CASSRAGGRETQYF,TGCGCCAGCTCCCGAGCGGGAGGTCGAGAGACCCAGTACTTC
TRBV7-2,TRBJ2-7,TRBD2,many,CASSLSRGISYEQYF,TGTGCCAGCAGCTTATCGCGGGGGATTTCCTACGAGCAGTACTTC
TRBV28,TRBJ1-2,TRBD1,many,CASSLSPGQGRYGYTF,TGTGCCAGCAGTTTATCGCCGGGACAGGGTCGGTATGGCTACACCTTC
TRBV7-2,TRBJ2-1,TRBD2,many,CASSLGTSGRPNEQFF,TGTGCCAGCAGCTTAGGTACTAGCGGGAGACCAAATGAGCAGTTCTTC
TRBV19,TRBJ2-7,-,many,CASSDYFSSYEQYF,TGTGCCAGTAGCGACTACTTTAGCTCCTACGAGCAGTACTTC
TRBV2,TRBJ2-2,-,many,CASKQGNTGELFF,TGTGCCAGCAAACAGGGTAACACCGGGGAGCTGTTTTTT
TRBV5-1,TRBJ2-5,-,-,CASSTQRQQETQYF,TGCGCCAGCAGCACGCAGAGACAGCAAGAGACCCAGTACTTC
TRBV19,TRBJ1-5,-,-,CASISPGSNQPQHF,TGTGCCAGTATCTCCCCAGGGTCCAATCAGCCCCAGCATTTT
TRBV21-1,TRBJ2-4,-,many,CASSNSLLAKNIQYF,TGTGCCAGCAGCAATTCGCTCTTAGCCAAAAACATTCAGTACTTC
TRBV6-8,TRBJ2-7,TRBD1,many,CASSPRQGDVYEQYF,TGTGCCAGCAGTCCACGACAGGGAGATGTCTACGAGCAGTACTTC
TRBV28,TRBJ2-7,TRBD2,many,CASSTAGLAGGSYEQYF,TGTGCCAGCAGCACAGCGGGACTAGCGGGAGGTTCCTACGAGCAGTACTTC
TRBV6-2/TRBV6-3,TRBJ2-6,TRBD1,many,CASSWTGTGANVLTF,TGTGCCAGCAGCTGGACAGGGACCGGGGCCAACGTCCTGACTTTC
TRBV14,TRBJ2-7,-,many,CASSQDRVSYEQYF,TGTGCCAGCAGCCAAGATCGGGTATCCTACGAGCAGTACTTC
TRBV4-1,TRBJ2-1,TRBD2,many,CASSQDPGTSGAYNEQFF,TGCGCCAGCAGCCAAGATCCTGGGACTAGCGGGGCATACAATGAGCAGTTCTTC